The 32 T cell receptor beta chains in this list originate from one sample, sequenced in a study of technical replicates of blood from several donors. Using immunoSEQ multiplex PCR, the repertoire was profiled, and TCRdb retains in-frame clones only, with some absent. The sample records 65,000 to 80,000 clones, 80% to 95% being singletons. Source material: T cells isolated from PBMCs. The source of these receptors is a human donor in good health.

V is TRBV5-5 and J is TRBJ2-7, with D possibly being TRBD2 (5 bases). The CDR3 extends over 13 amino acids. V was clipped by 2 bases and J by 6 bases, with 12 bases between them. CDR1 is SGHKS and CDR2 is YYEKEE in the germline V gene (reference sequence). The CDR3 here is CASSLYTRGEQYF. CDR3 nucleotides: TGTGCCAGCAGCTTATACACCCGGGGCGAGCAGTACTTC.

V usage is TRBV9 and J usage is TRBJ2-7, with 8 bases aligning to TRBD1. CDR3 size: 15 residues. The J segment lost 4 bases and the V segment lost 4 bases, leaving 10 bases of the junction unmatched. CDR1 and CDR2 from the germline V gene are SGDLS and YYNGEE. The CDR3 DNA reads as TGTGCCAGCAGCTTCTCCTGGACAGGGTCGTACGAGCAGTACTTC. It codes for CASSFSWTGSYEQYF.

The chain couples TRBV2 to TRBJ2-5, with 10 positions matching TRBD2. After removal of 3 bases from V and 5 bases from J, the junction contained 18 bases not matched to a gene. This CDR3 region has 19 residues. The germline V gene has CDR1 SNHLY and CDR2 FYNNEI. In nucleotides, the CDR3 is TGTGCCAGCAGTGATGAGGGGGGCCCTGCTAGCGGGAGAAGGGAGACCCAGTACTTC. Amino acid sequence: CASSDEGGPASGRRETQYF.

V usage is TRBV19 and J usage is TRBJ2-2, with a possible D match to TRBD2 (5 bases). Trimming took 6 bases from V and 8 from J, leaving 13 bases between them. The germline gives CDR1 LNHDA, CDR2 SQIVND (reference sequence). The CDR3 consists of 13 residues. CDR3 region: CASRSTGFGELFF. In nucleotides, the CDR3 is TGTGCCAGTAGATCAACGGGATTTGGGGAGCTGTTTTTT.

V usage is TRBV5-1 and J usage is TRBJ1-1; D gene ambiguous. Germline V gives CDR1 SGHRS, CDR2 YFSETQ. Trimming took 0 bases from V and 1 from J, leaving 4 bases between them. CDR3 length: 13 residues. This CDR3 is CASSLAGNTEAFF. CDR3 DNA sequence: TGCGCCAGCAGCTTGGCAGGGAACACTGAAGCTTTCTTT. The full variable domain, completed using reference TRBV5-1 and TRBJ1-1, is KAGVTQTPRYLIKTRGQQVTLSCSPISGHRSVSWYQQTPGQGLQFLFEYFSETQRNKGNFPGRFSGRQFSNSRSEMNVSTLELGDSALYLCASSLAGNTEAFFGQGTRLTVV.

This chain connects TRBV30 to TRBJ2-1, with TRBD2 matching 9 bases. The CDR3 length is 16 residues. In germline, CDR1 is GTSNPN, CDR2 SVGIG (reference sequence). The CDR3 DNA is TGTGCATCCCCCTTACGGGGTGCGGGAGGGTATAATGAGCAGTTCTTC. Its protein product is CASPLRGAGGYNEQFF.

The chain carries TRBV19 and TRBJ2-7; 8 bases line up with TRBD2. This CDR3 contains 13 residues. Germline loops: CDR1 LNHDA, CDR2 SQIVND (reference sequence). V gave up 5 bases and J gave up 4 bases; unmatched junction bases: 4. The CDR3 region is CASSLGTSYEQYF. The CDR3 DNA reads as TGTGCCAGTAGTCTCGGGACTAGTTACGAGCAGTACTTC.

The chain carries TRBV10-3 and TRBJ1-2, with 8 positions matching TRBD1. Germline assignment: CDR1 ENHRY and CDR2 SYGVKD. CDR3 length: 17 residues. The junction had 12 bases not matched to a gene; V was cut back by 2 bases and J by 4 bases. CDR3 nucleotide sequence: TGTGCCATCAGTGAGCTCCAAGGACAGGGTTTTTCCTATGGCTACACCTTC. Translation: CAISELQGQGFSYGYTF.

The chain joins TRBV30 to TRBJ1-5; D gene uncertain. The CDR3 loop spans 12 amino acids. CDR1 is GTSNPN and CDR2 is SVGIG in the germline V gene (reference sequence). The V end lost 2 bases, the J end lost 4 bases, and 6 bases lay between the germline ends. The CDR3 reads CAWSRVNQPQHF. As DNA, the CDR3 is TGTGCCTGGAGTCGGGTAAATCAGCCCCAGCATTTT.

The CDR3 sequence: CSVALDGVSNQPQHF. Written as DNA, the CDR3 is TGCAGCGTTGCTCTGGACGGGGTTAGCAATCAGCCCCAGCATTTT. The chain uses TRBV29-1 and TRBJ1-5; D remains unclear. Per the germline V gene, CDR1 is SQVTM and CDR2 is ANQGSEA. This CDR3 region has 15 residues. V shed 4 bases and J shed 0 bases, with 13 bases lying between them.

J is TRBJ2-6 and V is TRBV6-5; 8 bases fit TRBD1. The germline V gene has CDR1 MNHEY and CDR2 SVGAGI. V lost 2 bases, J lost 4 bases, and 1 base stayed unmatched. This CDR3 spans 15 amino acids. CDR3 sequence reads: CASSYQGAGANVLTF. In nucleotides, the CDR3 is TGTGCCAGCAGTTACCAGGGGGCCGGGGCCAACGTCCTGACTTTC.

This chain uses TRBV27 with TRBJ1-2; 7 bases agree with TRBD1. The germline gives CDR1 MNHEY, CDR2 SMNVEV (reference sequence). CDR3 size: 16 residues. Trimming at V came to 3 bases and at J to 4 bases, leaving 11 bases not matched to a gene. The CDR3 region is CASSFSRGEFIYGYTF. In DNA, the CDR3 is TGTGCCAGCAGTTTTAGCAGGGGGGAGTTTATCTATGGCTACACCTTC.

The rearrangement links TRBV28 to TRBJ2-2; weak D call: TRBD2 (5 bases). Trimming left V 6 bases short and J 6 bases short, with 14 bases between. Germline V gene lookup returns CDR1 MDHEN and CDR2 SYDVKM. This CDR3 is 14 amino acids long. The CDR3 DNA is TGTGCCAGCAGAGCTAGTTTTAGCGCCGGGGAGCTGTTTTTT. Protein sequence: CASRASFSAGELFF.

The V call is TRBV30, the J call TRBJ1-2; no firm D call. This CDR3 contains 14 residues. The V gene's germline CDR1 is GTSNPN and CDR2 SVGIG (reference sequence). Trimming took 7 bases from V and 2 from J, leaving 17 bases between them. CDR3 protein: CAYLGGPTNYGYTF. The CDR3 coding sequence is TGTGCCTACCTAGGAGGGCCGACAAACTATGGCTACACCTTC.

The V gene is TRBV9, the J gene TRBJ2-5, with TRBD2 as a possible D gene (5 bases). This CDR3 spans 14 amino acids. The germline CDR1 and CDR2 sequences are SGDLS and YYNGEE. V was pared by 0 bases and J by 3 bases, with 9 bases between. The CDR3 nucleotides are TGTGCCAGCAGCGTAGCCGGGATGGAAGAGACCCAGTACTTC. Encoded protein: CASSVAGMEETQYF.

This chain's CDR3 is CSVDDGGFEAFF. In DNA, the CDR3 is TGCAGCGTTGACGACGGAGGCTTTGAAGCTTTCTTT. This chain uses TRBV29-1 with TRBJ1-1; no clear D gene. The CDR3 is 12 amino acids. V was shortened by 3 bases and J by 7 bases, with 12 bases between the two germline ends. Germline values: CDR1 SQVTM, CDR2 ANQGSEA.

This chain joins TRBV27 and TRBJ1-1; D perhaps matches TRBD1 (6 bases). V lost 3 bases to trimming and J lost 11 bases, with 19 bases between them. CDR1 and CDR2 (germline): MNHEY, SMNVEV (reference sequence). The CDR3 length is 14 residues. CDR3 in amino acids: CASSFRGRSVRAFF. CDR3 sequence (DNA): TGTGCCAGCAGTTTCAGGGGCAGGTCTGTGAGGGCTTTCTTT.

This clone was recorded only once. The chain uses TRBV5-1 and TRBJ2-7; D gene ambiguous. Germline V gives CDR1 SGHRS, CDR2 YFSETQ. CDR3 length: 13 amino acids. V was shortened by 4 bases and J by 4 bases, with 12 bases between the two germline ends. This chain's CDR3 is CASSMTPDYEQYF. DNA for the CDR3: TGCGCCAGCAGCATGACACCGGATTACGAGCAGTACTTC.

The V and J genes are TRBV2 and TRBJ1-2; 7 nucleotides align to TRBD1. The CDR3 contains 11 residues. J lost 5 bases, V lost 7 bases, and 1 base had no gene match. The V gene's germline CDR1 is SNHLY and CDR2 FYNNEI. DNA for the CDR3: TGTGCCAGCATGACAGGGTATGGCTACACCTTC. Protein: CASMTGYGYTF.

Remarks on this clone: The junction shows a germline mismatch at one end, possibly a read error. The gene calls are TRBV7-9 and TRBJ1-1; possibly TRBD1 for D (5 bases). This CDR3 is built from 13 residues. In germline, CDR1 is SEHNR, CDR2 FQNEAQ (reference sequence). CDR3 coding DNA: TGTGCCAGCAGCTACAGGAAGAACACTGAAGCCTTCTTT. Translation: CASSYRKNTEAFF.

CDR3 sequence reads: CASTLALGDHYGYTF. The CDR3 nucleotides read TGTGCCAGCACACTGGCTTTAGGGGATCACTATGGCTACACCTTC. V usage is TRBV27 and J usage is TRBJ1-2; a possible D gene is TRBD1 (5 bases). Germline loops: CDR1 MNHEY, CDR2 SMNVEV (reference sequence). Trimming removed 7 bases at V and 3 bases at J, with 18 bases between. This CDR3 has 15 residues.

V and J are TRBV5-6 and TRBJ1-2; possibly TRBD1 for D (6 bases). Germline V gene data show CDR1 as SGHDT and CDR2 as YYEEEE. The CDR3 contains 14 residues. The V end lost 4 bases, the J end lost 0 bases, and 10 bases lay between the germline ends. This CDR3 is CASSVGQPNYGYTF. Written as DNA, the CDR3 is TGTGCCAGCAGCGTTGGACAGCCTAACTATGGCTACACCTTC.

This clone turned up a few times. V usage is TRBV7-3 and J usage is TRBJ2-1, with D perhaps TRBD2 (6 bases). V lost 3 bases and J lost 5, with 14 bases in between. CDR3 length: 15 amino acids. CDR1 is SGHTA, CDR2 FQGTGA, per germline. The CDR3 DNA follows: TGTGCCAGCAGCTTGGACGGGAGCGGGCACAATGAGCAGTTCTTC. It translates to CASSLDGSGHNEQFF. Drawing the rest from reference TRBV7-3 and TRBJ2-1, the complete variable domain is GAGVSQTPSNKVTEKGKYVELRCDPISGHTALYWYRQSLGQGPEFLIYFQGTGAADDSGLPNDRFFAVRPEGSVSTLKIQRTERGDSAVYLCASSLDGSGHNEQFFGPGTRLTVL.

This clone showed up just once. V gene TRBV5-1 combines with J gene TRBJ1-1, with a weak D call TRBD1 (6 bases). The CDR3 is 16 residues long. Germline-derived CDR1 and CDR2 are SGHRS and YFSETQ. V dropped 4 bases and J dropped 0 bases, with 16 bases sitting between them. In DNA form, the CDR3 reads TGCGCCAGCAGCGAAACAGGGTATGGGATGAACACTGAAGCTTTCTTT. This encodes CASSETGYGMNTEAFF.

The rearrangement joins TRBV9 to TRBJ2-3, with no clear D. CDR1 is SGDLS and CDR2 is YYNGEE in the germline V gene. The V and J ends lost 0 bases and 5 bases respectively, with 16 bases between them. CDR3 length equals 16 residues. The CDR3 is CASSVGILGKGDTQYF. The CDR3 DNA reads as TGTGCCAGCAGCGTAGGGATCCTGGGCAAAGGAGATACGCAGTATTTT.

This chain uses TRBV19 with TRBJ2-7, with D maybe TRBD1 (6 bases). In germline, CDR1 is LNHDA, CDR2 SQIVND (reference sequence). V was clipped by 1 base and J by 6 bases, with 16 bases between them. The CDR3 spans 15 residues. The CDR3 sequence: CASSIVSGVGAEQYF. The CDR3 DNA is TGTGCCAGTAGTATAGTTTCCGGGGTGGGGGCCGAGCAGTACTTC.

V and J are TRBV19 and TRBJ1-5; possibly TRBD1 for D (5 bases). V was trimmed by 8 bases and J by 0 bases, leaving 14 bases between them. The CDR3 has 15 amino acids. From germline, CDR1 is LNHDA and CDR2 SQIVND (reference sequence). CDR3 amino acids: CASDDGDYSNQPQHF. CDR3 DNA: TGTGCCAGTGACGACGGGGACTATAGCAATCAGCCCCAGCATTTT.

This clone occurred once. The chain recombines TRBV4-1 with TRBJ2-7; tentatively, D is TRBD1 (6 bases). Germline lookup yields CDR1 MGHRA and CDR2 YSYEKL. With 7 bases removed from V and 0 bases from J, the gap between germline ends came to 13 bases. The CDR3 sequence is 14 residues long. This CDR3 is CASTLGDNSYEQYF. In DNA form, the CDR3 reads TGCGCCAGCACCCTCGGGGACAACTCCTACGAGCAGTACTTC.

The V call is TRBV2, the J call TRBJ2-1; TRBD1 matches at 11 bases. The germline V gene encodes CDR1 SNHLY and CDR2 FYNNEI. The CDR3 loop spans 15 amino acids. V was pared by 4 bases and J by 8 bases, with 7 bases of the junction left unmatched. DNA for the CDR3: TGTGCCAGCAGTGGCTTTCGGACAGGGGGCCATGAGCAGTTCTTC. This codes for CASSGFRTGGHEQFF.

V usage is TRBV10-1 and J usage is TRBJ2-1; maybe TRBD2 (7 bases). Trimming took off 6 bases at V and 15 bases at J, with 24 bases between the two ends. CDR1 WNHNN and CDR2 SYGVQD come from the germline V gene (reference sequence). The CDR3 contains 14 residues. In DNA form, the CDR3 reads TGCGCCAGCAGCGATAATACAGGGAGGGGGGACCCGTTCTTC. Translation gives CASSDNTGRGDPFF.

Only one count was recorded for this clone. The rearrangement uses TRBV9 and TRBJ1-5; D remains unclear. Trimming stripped 3 bases from V and 0 bases from J, with 7 bases between. This CDR3 region has 14 residues. Per the germline V gene, CDR1 is SGDLS and CDR2 is YYNGEE. In DNA, the CDR3 is TGTGCCAGCAGCGCCAAAAATAGCAATCAGCCCCAGCATTTT. This gives the protein CASSAKNSNQPQHF.

This clone was seen just once. The chain links TRBV18 to TRBJ1-5, with TRBD1 identical over 9 bases. Germline CDR1 reads KGHSH; CDR2 reads LQKENI. The CDR3 spans 13 residues. Trimming took 7 bases from V and 6 from J; bases not matched to a gene: 4. CDR3 sequence: CASFTTGGQPQHF. The CDR3 DNA sequence: TGTGCCAGCTTTACGACAGGGGGTCAGCCCCAGCATTTT.